This T cell receptor beta chain stems from a study of CD8 T cells in Susac syndrome. Study summary: Patients with Susac syndrome were therapy-naive, on corticosteroids, or on intravenous immunoglobulin alone at blood draw.

Comment on this clonotype: Its target is not known.

The study, taken as a whole, reports: Across the total CD8+ repertoires, sixteen Susac-specific public clones were found. The CD8+ TEMRA repertoires yielded five such clones.

J gave up 4 bases and V 4 bases, and 9 bases lay outside the gene matches. Germline V CDR1 and CDR2: SGHRS, YFSETQ. This CDR3 has 15 residues. After extraction with the RNeasy kit, about 0.5 to 1 ug of the RNA was reverse transcribed using random hexamers. The method of amplification for TCR beta CDR3 was immunoSEQ multiplex PCR, covering 54 Vbeta and 13 Jbeta. TCRdb analysed the immunoSEQ multiplex PCR reads with MiXCR anew, one entry per CDR3 protein. The sample consists of roughly 100,000 distinct CDR3 sequences, about 95% of them appearing once. The TCR sequence derives from a human donor with Susac syndrome. The source material was CD8+ T cells from PBMCs. The chain recombines TRBV5-1 with TRBJ2-3; 7 bases are shared with TRBD1. DNA for the CDR3: TGCGCCAGCAGCCCTTGGGACAGAGCGGCAGATACGCAGTATTTT. Its translation: CASSPWDRAADTQYF.